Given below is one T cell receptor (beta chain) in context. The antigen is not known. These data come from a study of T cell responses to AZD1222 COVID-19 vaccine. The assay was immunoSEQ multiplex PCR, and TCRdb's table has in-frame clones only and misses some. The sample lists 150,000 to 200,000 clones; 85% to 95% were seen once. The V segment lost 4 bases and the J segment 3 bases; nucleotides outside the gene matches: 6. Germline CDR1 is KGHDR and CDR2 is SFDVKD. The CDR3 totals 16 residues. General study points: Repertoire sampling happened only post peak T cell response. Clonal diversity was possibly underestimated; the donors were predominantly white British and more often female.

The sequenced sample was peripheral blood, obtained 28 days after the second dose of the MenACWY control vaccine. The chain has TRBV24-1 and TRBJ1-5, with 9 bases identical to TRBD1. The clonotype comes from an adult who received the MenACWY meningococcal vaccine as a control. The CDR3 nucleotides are TGTGCCACCAGTGAAACCGGGACAGGGAACAATCAGCCCCAGCATTTT. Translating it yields CATSETGTGNNQPQHF.